These T cell receptor beta chains were read from a single sample in a study of PD-1 blockade in mismatch repair-deficient tumors. Assay: immunoSEQ multiplex PCR; the TCRdb copy retains only in-frame clones and omits some. The sample includes about 63,000 clones, approximately 88% of them seen just once. The input for sequencing was peripheral blood, taken 52 weeks after starting pembrolizumab. The receptors were gathered from an adult with mismatch repair-deficient cancer. Both conserved end residues are part of each CDR3. A D gene is named only where the DNA matches it firmly. Clone sizes are given selectively: once, few, many, or a class where the clone is expanded.

j_gene: TRBJ2-5
v_gene: TRBV6-6
d_gene: NA
abundance: NA
CDR3nt: TGTGCCAGCAGTTACTTAAGGGCCGAGACCCAGTACTTC
CDR3aa: CASSYLRAETQYF

j_gene: TRBJ2-1
v_gene: TRBV27
d_gene: TRBD2
abundance: NA
CDR3nt: TGTGCCAGCACCCAAGGGGCTAGCGGGCTCTACAATGAGCAGTTCTTC
CDR3aa: CASTQGASGLYNEQFF

j_gene: TRBJ2-5
v_gene: TRBV5-6
d_gene: NA
abundance: NA
CDR3nt: TGTGCCAGCAGCTTGCGGGGATGGGAGACCCAGTACTTC
CDR3aa: CASSLRGWETQYF

j_gene: TRBJ2-6
v_gene: TRBV6-5
d_gene: NA
abundance: NA
CDR3nt: TGTGCCAGCAGTTTACAGACCTCTGGGGCCAACGTCCTGACTTTC
CDR3aa: CASSLQTSGANVLTF

j_gene: TRBJ1-3
v_gene: TRBV6-1
d_gene: NA
abundance: NA
CDR3nt: TGTGCCAGCAGTGAAGCATGGGGACCCTCTGGAAACACCATATATTTT
CDR3aa: CASSEAWGPSGNTIYF

j_gene: TRBJ2-1
v_gene: TRBV28
d_gene: NA
abundance: NA
CDR3nt: TGTGCCAGCAGTAACCAGGGGAGTCCGCTCTACAATGAGCAGTTCTTC
CDR3aa: CASSNQGSPLYNEQFF

j_gene: TRBJ2-1
v_gene: TRBV19
d_gene: NA
abundance: NA
CDR3nt: TGTGCCAGTAGTACAGGTTCAAGCTCCTACAATGAGCAGTTCTTC
CDR3aa: CASSTGSSSYNEQFF

j_gene: TRBJ2-7
v_gene: TRBV20-1
d_gene: NA
abundance: NA
CDR3nt: TGCAGTGCTAAGACAGGCTACGAGCAGTACTTC
CDR3aa: CSAKTGYEQYF

j_gene: TRBJ2-1
v_gene: TRBV6-6
d_gene: TRBD2
abundance: NA
CDR3nt: TGTGCCAGCAGTTCATGGACTAGCGACTACAATGAGCAGTTCTTC
CDR3aa: CASSSWTSDYNEQFF

j_gene: TRBJ1-1
v_gene: TRBV30
d_gene: TRBD1
abundance: NA
CDR3nt: TGTGCCTGGAGGGCTGGGACAGGGATGAGCACTGAAGCTTTCTTT
CDR3aa: CAWRAGTGMSTEAFF

j_gene: TRBJ2-4
v_gene: TRBV6-6
d_gene: NA
abundance: NA
CDR3nt: TGTGCCAGCAGTTACTCTAGGGGGTTTCCCAAAAACATTCAGTACTTC
CDR3aa: CASSYSRGFPKNIQYF

j_gene: TRBJ2-1
v_gene: TRBV29-1
d_gene: NA
abundance: NA
CDR3nt: TGCAGCGTTTTGGGGGAACGGGGAACCTACAATGAGCAGTTCTTC
CDR3aa: CSVLGERGTYNEQFF

j_gene: TRBJ2-3
v_gene: TRBV5-1
d_gene: NA
abundance: NA
CDR3nt: TGCGCCAGCAGCTTGGAACTAGTTCGGAGTACGCAGTATTTT
CDR3aa: CASSLELVRSTQYF

j_gene: TRBJ1-5
v_gene: TRBV28
d_gene: NA
abundance: NA
CDR3nt: TGTGCCAGCAGTTTTCAGTCCCAGGTTCAGCATTTT
CDR3aa: CASSFQSQVQHF

j_gene: TRBJ2-7
v_gene: TRBV2
d_gene: NA
abundance: few
CDR3nt: TGTGCCAGCTGGACCTTCTACGAGCAGTACTTC
CDR3aa: CASWTFYEQYF

j_gene: TRBJ2-1
v_gene: TRBV7-9
d_gene: TRBD2
abundance: NA
CDR3nt: TGTGCCAGCAGCATCAGGACTAGCGGGAGAGTTGGGTACAATGAGCAGTTCTTC
CDR3aa: CASSIRTSGRVGYNEQFF